The rows below give T cell receptor beta chains drawn from one sample of a study. TCRdb analysed the 5' RACE reads with MiXCR anew, one entry per CDR3 protein. The sample lists tens of thousands of distinct CDR3 sequences; approximately 22% were seen once. What was sequenced was Tregs sorted from blood. Receptors were obtained from a female donor with breast cancer. Both conserved end residues are part of each CDR3. The D gene is left open where the match is weak. Where a row states a size, it is once, few, many or the class of an expanded clone; other rows omit it.

TRBJ2-3 | 16 | few | TRBD2 | TRBV5-1 | TGCGCCAGCAGCCCTGGACTAGCGGATAGCACAGATACGCAGTATTTT | CASSPGLADSTDTQYF
TRBJ2-7 | 13 | - | - | TRBV20-1 | TGCAGTGCTAGAGAGGACGCGGTTGACGAGCAGTACTTC | CSAREDAVDEQYF
TRBJ2-7 | 15 | few | - | TRBV7-6 | TGTGCCAGCAGCCCTCTAGCGTATGACGCCTACGAGCAGTACTTC | CASSPLAYDAYEQYF
TRBJ2-1 | 13 | - | - | TRBV6-2/TRBV6-3 | TGTGCCAGCAGTTACCAGGCGGGGACAGAAAAGTTCTTC | CASSYQAGTEKFF
TRBJ2-2 | 12 | - | - | TRBV30 | TGTGCCTGGAGGGTTTACGGCGGGGAGCTGTTTTTT | CAWRVYGGELFF
TRBJ2-3 | 13 | few | - | TRBV9 | TGTGCCAGCAGCGTAGGGGGAACAGATACGCAGTATTTT | CASSVGGTDTQYF
TRBJ2-3 | 13 | - | - | TRBV20-1 | TGCAGTGCTAGGAGGGGGAGTGGAGATACGCAGTATTTT | CSARRGSGDTQYF
TRBJ1-1 | 13 | medium-sized | - | TRBV12-3/TRBV12-4 | TGTGCCAGCAGACCAGGGGTAGGCACTGAAGCTTTCTTT | CASRPGVGTEAFF
TRBJ2-2 | 11 | many | - | TRBV28 | TGTGCCAGCAGATTGGCCGGGGAGCTGTTTTTT | CASRLAGELFF
TRBJ2-5 | 13 | - | - | TRBV5-1 | TGCGCCAGCAGCGGATGGGACGGAGAGACCCAGTACTTC | CASSGWDGETQYF
TRBJ2-2 | 14 | few | - | TRBV6-1 | TGTGCCACAAGACGTAGCTCGAACACCGGGGAGCTGTTTTTT | CATRRSSNTGELFF
TRBJ2-5 | 12 | many | - | TRBV25-1 | TGTGCCAGCAAGGGGGGCCTTGAGACCCAGTACTTC | CASKGGLETQYF
TRBJ2-3 | 12 | - | TRBD1 | TRBV20-1 | TGCAGTGTTGGACAGGGCAGAGATACGCAGTATTTT | CSVGQGRDTQYF
TRBJ2-7 | 15 | - | TRBD1 | TRBV29-1 | TGCAGCGTTGAATTGTCGGGACAGGGTTCCTACGAGCAGTACTTC | CSVELSGQGSYEQYF
TRBJ2-7 | 15 | - | TRBD2 | TRBV9 | TGTGCCAGCAGCGTAGGGTCTAGCGGGAGTCACGAGCAGTACTTC | CASSVGSSGSHEQYF
TRBJ2-1 | 11 | few | - | TRBV5-5 | TGTGCCAGCAGCCTACCAAATGAGCAGTTCTTC | CASSLPNEQFF
TRBJ1-5 | 17 | few | TRBD1 | TRBV10-2 | TGCGCCAGCCCAAACGGACAGGGGGCGCCTAGCAATCAGCCCCAGCATTTT | CASPNGQGAPSNQPQHF
TRBJ2-1 | 15 | - | TRBD2 | TRBV13 | TGTGCCAGCAGCGCCTGGTTAGCGGGAGGCAATGAGCAGTTCTTC | CASSAWLAGGNEQFF
TRBJ2-5 | 13 | few | - | TRBV18 | TGTGCCAGCTCACCACGGGACCGGGAGACCCAGTACTTC | CASSPRDRETQYF
TRBJ2-3 | 14 | - | - | TRBV12-3/TRBV12-4 | TGTGCCATCCTTTTTGGGACCACCACAGATACGCAGTATTTT | CAILFGTTTDTQYF
TRBJ2-1 | 15 | many | - | TRBV7-6 | TGTGCCAGCAGCTTATACACCGGGACACCGGCCGAGCAGTTCTTC | CASSLYTGTPAEQFF
TRBJ2-7 | 14 | - | - | TRBV28 | TGTGCCAGCAGTTTATTTGACGGGACTTACGAGCAGTACTTC | CASSLFDGTYEQYF
TRBJ2-7 | 15 | few | TRBD2 | TRBV20-1 | TGCAGTGCTACGAAAGCGGGAGCGGTTTCCTACGAGCAGTACTTC | CSATKAGAVSYEQYF
TRBJ1-3 | 13 | many | - | TRBV20-1 | TGCAGTGCTACAGGGTTTCCTGGAAACACCATATATTTT | CSATGFPGNTIYF
TRBJ1-1 | 13 | - | - | TRBV13 | TGTGCCAGCAGCTTTTCCGAGAACACTGAAGCTTTCTTT | CASSFSENTEAFF
TRBJ1-5 | 16 | few | - | TRBV19 | TGTGCCAGTAGTACACAACAGGTGAGGGGCAATCAGCCCCAGCATTTT | CASSTQQVRGNQPQHF